This T cell receptor (beta chain) appears in the sequencing data of a study of shared clonotypes between healthy human individuals. In the study's own analysis: ImmunoSEQ yielded junction-only sequences lacking quality scores, so filtering differed. Sequencing used immunoSEQ multiplex PCR; TCRdb keeps in-frame clones, though not all of them. The D gene and trimming were derived from the DNA, and the V and J assignments and clone size from that table. The sample contains hundreds of thousands of clones, 95% to 98% of which appear only once. Naivety among CD8 cells was defined by CD45RO negativity and positive CCR7 selection, thereby excluding terminally differentiated effector memory CD45RA+ cells. Study outcomes and limitations: Non-shared clonotypes had lower generation probabilities than clonotypes shared by all four sorted-subset donors.

About this clone itself: Its antigen is undetermined.

Trimming removed 2 bases from V and 5 bases from J, with 12 bases in between. Per germline, CDR1 MNHEY and CDR2 SVGAGI. This CDR3 region has 14 residues. The sample comprised naive CD8+ T cells sorted from blood. This sequence joins TRBV6-5 and TRBJ1-1; D possibly corresponds to TRBD1 (6 bases). The TCR sequence derives from a man younger than 40 in good health. Written as DNA, the CDR3 is TGTGCCAGCAGTTACCAGGGGTTTATGACTGAAGCTTTCTTT. Translated: CASSYQGFMTEAFF.